This TCR beta chain originates from a study of CXCR3-negative and CXCR3-positive naive CD8 T cells. At the level of the study: Overall TRB read output was some 140 million, and each library contained about 1.5 +/- 0.3 million reads. Overall study results and limits: In CXCR3-positive naive cells, the TRB CDR3s were more hydrophobic than in CXCR3-negative naive cells. Freshly isolated PBMCs were used in most assays, given partial CXCR3 loss after freezing.

Details on this clonotype: Its antigen remains unknown.

Preparation of TRB cDNA libraries relied on 5' RACE carrying UMI labels. TCRdb re-called the 5' RACE reads; every CDR3 protein appears as one record, without DNA. In all, the sample yields roughly 63,000 distinct CDR3 sequences. The sequenced sample was naive CXCR3+ CD8+ T cells from blood. Subset in this sample: CD45RO-CCR7+CD27+CD95- naive CD8+ T cells expressing CXCR3 (TNR3+). The origin of this receptor is a human donor in good health. Some clones in this sample may be carry-over from other donors' samples.

The CDR3: CASSRVSGELFF. The chain is built from TRBV6-2 or TRBV6-3 and TRBJ2-2; there is no DNA to check the TCRdb D call of TRBD1. The germline V gene encodes CDR1 MNHEY and CDR2 SVGEGT. The CDR3 length is 12 residues.